A selection of T cell receptor beta chains follows, all from one sample in a study of long-term antiretroviral therapy in people with HIV. Sequenced by immunoSEQ multiplex PCR; TCRdb stores in-frame clones only, minus some. Of tens of thousands of clones listed, approximately 85% are singletons. Sequenced material: unsorted PBMCs, taken 0.8 years before starting antiretroviral therapy. All receptors derive from a young man with HIV. Both conserved end residues are part of each CDR3. D genes are given only for firm matches. Clone size appears in some rows only: once, few, many, or a class for an expanded clone.

TRBV5-1	TRBJ2-5	TRBD1	-	TGCGCCAGCAGCCCAGGGGGCCTTCGGGAGACCCAGTACTTC	CASSPGGLRETQYF
TRBV5-1	TRBJ2-1	-	-	TGCGCCAGCAGCTTGGGCACCCCGTCCTTCGATGAGCAGTTCTTC	CASSLGTPSFDEQFF
TRBV7-8	TRBJ2-5	-	-	TGTGCCAGCAGCTCCCTACCGATACCCGGGGAGACCCAGTACTTC	CASSSLPIPGETQYF
TRBV30	TRBJ2-7	-	-	TGTGCCTGGAGTGGGGGGTCCTACGAGCAGTACTTC	CAWSGGSYEQYF
TRBV7-9	TRBJ2-2	-	-	TGTGCCAGCAGCTTAGGACTCCCCGGGGAGCTGTTTTTT	CASSLGLPGELFF
TRBV5-1	TRBJ2-6	TRBD2	-	TGCGCCAGCAGCCAGGATCTGGGCGGGAGCTCTGGGGCCAACGTCCTGACTTTC	CASSQDLGGSSGANVLTF
TRBV2	TRBJ1-1	-	-	TGTGCCAGCGGATCTTTGTCAGGTCGGGCTTTCTTT	CASGSLSGRAFF
TRBV18	TRBJ2-3	-	-	TGTGCCAGCTCACCAGCTCTAATGCGGGACGTCGGAGATACGCAGTATTTT	CASSPALMRDVGDTQYF
TRBV11-2	TRBJ2-7	-	-	TGTGCCAGCAGCCCGTTGCAACCGACGAGACGTTACGAGCAGTACTTC	CASSPLQPTRRYEQYF
TRBV10-3	TRBJ2-5	-	-	TGTGCCATCAGTGAGTCTACCGGGGGCCAAGAGACCCAGTACTTC	CAISESTGGQETQYF
TRBV2	TRBJ2-7	TRBD2	-	TGTGCCAGCAGTGGAAAGACTAGCGGGTCCTACGAGCAGTACTTC	CASSGKTSGSYEQYF
TRBV28	TRBJ1-5	-	-	TGTGCCACCAAAAGAGCTAATCAGCCCCAGCATTTT	CATKRANQPQHF
TRBV5-4	TRBJ1-1	-	-	TGTGCCAGCAGCTTGGGACAGACGAACACTGAAGCTTTCTTT	CASSLGQTNTEAFF
TRBV30	TRBJ1-1	-	-	TGTGCCTGGAGTGTACGAGGGAAGGGCACTGAAGCTTTCTTT	CAWSVRGKGTEAFF
TRBV5-6	TRBJ2-5	TRBD2	-	TGTGCCAGCAGCTTGGATCTAGCGGGAACAGAGACCCAGTACTTC	CASSLDLAGTETQYF
TRBV9	TRBJ2-7	TRBD2	-	TGTGCCAGCAGCCCGTGGGGGGGACCCTACGAGCAGTACTTC	CASSPWGGPYEQYF
TRBV10-3	TRBJ1-1	-	-	TGTGCCATCAGTGGGGGGCGAACTGAAGCTTTCTTT	CAISGGRTEAFF
TRBV27	TRBJ1-1	-	-	TGTGCCAGCAGTCGGTGGGTCGGTGGGCAATTGAGAGCTTTCTTT	CASSRWVGGQLRAFF
TRBV5-4	TRBJ1-5	-	-	TGTGCCAGCAGCGCAACCCCGGGACCACCTAACAATCAGCCCCAGCATTTT	CASSATPGPPNNQPQHF
TRBV7-2	TRBJ1-1	-	-	TGTGCCAGCAGCTCAACCCGCAACACTGAAGCTTTCTTT	CASSSTRNTEAFF
TRBV27	TRBJ2-1	TRBD1	-	TGTGCCAGCAGTAAAGGGACAGCCTCCTACAATGAGCAGTTCTTC	CASSKGTASYNEQFF
TRBV9	TRBJ2-5	TRBD2	-	TGTGCCAGCAGCGTAGAAGGAGCGGGAGACGGGACCCAGTACTTC	CASSVEGAGDGTQYF
TRBV19	TRBJ2-5	-	-	TGTGCCAGTAGAGGTCAGGGTGTTTACCAAGAGACCCAGTACTTC	CASRGQGVYQETQYF
TRBV5-1	TRBJ2-2	TRBD2	-	TGCGCCAGCAGCGACCGGACTAGCGGGAGCCCCGGGGAGCTGTTTTTT	CASSDRTSGSPGELFF
TRBV7-2	TRBJ2-2	-	-	TGTGCCACCCTAGGTCCTCCCGGGGAGCTGTTTTTT	CATLGPPGELFF
TRBV29-1	TRBJ1-2	-	-	TGCAGCGTTGAGGCCGGGACCGACGGCTACACCTTC	CSVEAGTDGYTF
TRBV15	TRBJ2-1	TRBD2	-	TGTGCCACCCGGGGGGGTCATGAGCAGTTCTTC	CATRGGHEQFF
TRBV5-4	TRBJ2-6	-	-	TGTGCCAGCAGCTTGGGGGGGGCTGGGGCCAACGTCCTGACTTTC	CASSLGGAGANVLTF
TRBV9	TRBJ1-4	-	-	TGTGCCAGCGGGGGGAAAGGGAACGAAAAACTGTTTTTT	CASGGKGNEKLFF
TRBV11-3	TRBJ2-1	-	-	TGTGCCAGCAGCTTAGACCGGGCGCGCTCCTACAATGAGCAGTTCTTC	CASSLDRARSYNEQFF
TRBV9	TRBJ2-7	TRBD2	-	TGTGCCAGCAGCGTAGATCCTAGCGGCACCTACGAGCAGTACTTC	CASSVDPSGTYEQYF
TRBV5-5	TRBJ2-7	-	-	TGTGCCAGCAGCTTGTGGGGGTATAACGAGCAGTACTTC	CASSLWGYNEQYF
TRBV7-8	TRBJ2-3	-	-	TGTGCCAGCAGCTCTACCAGGCGGGGACACTTCACAGATACGCAGTATTTT	CASSSTRRGHFTDTQYF
TRBV5-8	TRBJ1-2	-	-	TGTGCCAGCAGCCCGAATCCTCCGTGGGGGAACTATGGCTACACCTTC	CASSPNPPWGNYGYTF
TRBV27	TRBJ1-2	-	-	TGTGCCAGCAGTTTATCCCCAGGTTCAACCTATGGCTACACCTTC	CASSLSPGSTYGYTF
TRBV7-2	TRBJ2-7	TRBD1	-	TGTGCCAGCAGCTTACAGGGGGCCACCTACGAGCAGTACTTC	CASSLQGATYEQYF
TRBV6-5	TRBJ2-7	-	-	TGTGCCAGCAGTTACGGGCACGAGCAGTACTTC	CASSYGHEQYF
TRBV6-6	TRBJ1-4	-	-	TGTGCCAGCAGTTACAGCCAGGAAGCTAATGAAAAACTGTTTTTT	CASSYSQEANEKLFF
TRBV20-1	TRBJ1-2	-	-	TGCAGTCCCTCCCCGTACACCTTC	CSPSPYTF
TRBV5-5	TRBJ2-1	TRBD2	-	TGTGCCAGCAGCCTCGGACTAGCGGGATACAATGAGCAGTTCTTC	CASSLGLAGYNEQFF
TRBV5-1	TRBJ1-1	TRBD1	-	TGCGCCAGCAGCCGGGACAGGGGGCTGGTAGACACTGAAGCTTTCTTT	CASSRDRGLVDTEAFF
TRBV7-9	TRBJ2-7	-	few	TGTGCCAGCAGCTTATTGGTGGGTGGGTCCTACGAGCAGTACTTC	CASSLLVGGSYEQYF
TRBV7-2	TRBJ2-1	TRBD1	-	TGTGCCAGCAGCTTAGTCCCGGGACAGGCTTACAATGAGCAGTTCTTC	CASSLVPGQAYNEQFF
TRBV19	TRBJ2-5	TRBD1	once	TGTGCCAGTAGCCCCGGGACAGAAGAGACCCAGTACTTC	CASSPGTEETQYF
TRBV5-1	TRBJ2-2	-	-	TGCGCCAGCAGCTTGGGGGGGGCCGACACCGGGGAGCTGTTTTTT	CASSLGGADTGELFF
TRBV7-2	TRBJ1-6	-	-	TGTGCCAGCAGCTTAGGGGTCCGGGGATCAAGTAATTCACCCCTCCACTTT	CASSLGVRGSSNSPLHF
TRBV6-5	TRBJ1-2	TRBD1	few	TGTGCCAGCAGTTACTCAGATACAGGGGTTGGCTACACCTTC	CASSYSDTGVGYTF
TRBV7-9	TRBJ2-1	-	-	TGTGCCAGCAGCTTTTGGGGTGGCGATAGAACCAATGAGCAGTTCTTC	CASSFWGGDRTNEQFF
TRBV19	TRBJ2-1	TRBD1	once	TGTGCCAGTAGTAGGGGACAGGGGCCGTTCTTC	CASSRGQGPFF
TRBV7-9	TRBJ2-3	-	-	TGTGCCAGCAGCTTATCTCCGCGGCCAAGCACAGATACGCAGTATTTT	CASSLSPRPSTDTQYF
TRBV19	TRBJ1-1	-	-	TGTGCCAGTAGTCGGCTTGTGAACACTGAAGCTTTCTTT	CASSRLVNTEAFF